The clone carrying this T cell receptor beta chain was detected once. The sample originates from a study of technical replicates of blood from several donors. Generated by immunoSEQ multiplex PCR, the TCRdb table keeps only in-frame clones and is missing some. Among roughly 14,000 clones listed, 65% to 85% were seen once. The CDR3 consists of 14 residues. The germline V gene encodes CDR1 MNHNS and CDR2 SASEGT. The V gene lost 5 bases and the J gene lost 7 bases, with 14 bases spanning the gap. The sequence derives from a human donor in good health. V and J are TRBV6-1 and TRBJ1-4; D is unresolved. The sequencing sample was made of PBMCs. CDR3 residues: CASSQRLEREKLFF. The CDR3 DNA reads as TGTGCCAGCAGTCAGAGGCTCGAGCGTGAAAAACTGTTTTTT.